The 15 T cell receptor beta chains given below trace back to one sample, sequenced in a study of blood T cell repertoires in COVID-19. TCRdb's copy holds only in-frame clones and misses some; the assay was immunoSEQ multiplex PCR. The sample has about 90,000 clones, approximately 86% seen once. Material: peripheral blood. These receptors came from a man at least 80 years old with acute or convalescent COVID-19.

This sequence joins TRBV7-2 and TRBJ1-3; no clear D. The V and J ends lost 1 base and 2 bases respectively, with 9 bases between them. Germline V gives CDR1 SGHTA, CDR2 FQGNSA. This CDR3 region has 15 residues. CDR3 protein: CASSLVGSPGNTIYF. The CDR3 DNA reads as TGTGCCAGCAGCTTAGTTGGCAGTCCTGGAAACACCATATATTTT.

The V call is TRBV7-9, the J call TRBJ2-3, with D possibly matching TRBD2 (5 bases). The CDR3 totals 14 residues. V gave up 4 bases and J gave up 5 bases, with 13 bases separating them. Germline V lookup: CDR1 SEHNR, CDR2 FQNEAQ (reference sequence). This CDR3 is CASSYGVGVDTQYF. Here the CDR3 DNA reads TGTGCCAGCAGCTACGGGGTTGGGGTAGATACGCAGTATTTT.

This chain uses TRBV2 with TRBJ2-3; weak D call: TRBD1 (5 bases). CDR1 and CDR2 (germline): SNHLY, FYNNEI. V shed 3 bases and J shed 4 bases, with 8 bases lying between them. This CDR3 is built from 13 residues. CDR3 in DNA: TGTGCCAGCAGTGAGGCAGGGTCAGATACGCAGTATTTT. This codes for CASSEAGSDTQYF.

The chain has TRBV7-9 and TRBJ2-7; a possible D gene is TRBD2 (6 bases). Germline V gene data show CDR1 as SEHNR and CDR2 as FQNEAQ (reference sequence). V shed 5 bases and J shed 7 bases, with 18 bases lying between them. This CDR3 has 14 residues. The CDR3 coding sequence is TGTGCCAGCAGCACGGGATGGGACTTGGGAGAGCAGTACTTC. Protein sequence: CASSTGWDLGEQYF.

The J gene is TRBJ2-7, the V gene TRBV14, with 8 bases matching TRBD2. CDR1 SGHDN and CDR2 FVKESK come from the germline V gene. The CDR3 length is 13 residues. The V gene end was trimmed by 0 bases and the J gene end by 6 bases; junction bases not matched to a gene: 1. CDR3 protein: CASSQDRGGEQYF. The CDR3 DNA is TGTGCCAGCAGCCAAGATCGGGGGGGCGAGCAGTACTTC.

J is TRBJ2-2 and V is TRBV29-1; 12 bases fit TRBD2. The V segment lost 7 bases and the J segment 5 bases; nucleotides outside the gene matches: 8. This CDR3 is 15 amino acids long. Looked up from germline, CDR1 is SQVTM and CDR2 is ANQGSEA. CDR3 DNA: TGCAGCGCTGTGACTAGCGGGAGCGATACCGGGGAGCTGTTTTTT. Residues: CSAVTSGSDTGELFF.

CDR3 loop: CATSRTGGTGELFF. CDR3 nucleotide sequence: TGTGCCACCTCGCGGACAGGGGGAACCGGGGAGCTGTTTTTT. The chain joins TRBV7-2 to TRBJ2-2; 10 bases align to TRBD1. Germline V lookup: CDR1 SGHTA, CDR2 FQGNSA. CDR3 size: 14 residues. The junction had 7 bases not matched to a gene; V was cut back by 10 bases and J by 5 bases.

This clone showed up just once. The genes are TRBV15 and TRBJ2-3; TRBD2 aligns across 9 bases. This CDR3 has 15 amino acids. V was clipped by 1 base and J by 6 bases; unmatched bases: 5. In germline, CDR1 is LNHNV, CDR2 YYDKDF (reference sequence). CDR3 amino acids: CATSRVGTSMDTQYF. In DNA, the CDR3 is TGTGCCACCAGCAGAGTAGGGACTAGCATGGATACGCAGTATTTT.

The chain recombines TRBV7-2 with TRBJ2-5; 7 nucleotides align to TRBD2. J gave up 4 bases and V 6 bases, and 11 bases lay outside the gene matches. Germline-derived CDR1 and CDR2 are SGHTA and FQGNSA. The CDR3 has 15 amino acids. CDR3 residues: CASSSSGVAGETQYF. In DNA form, the CDR3 reads TGTGCCAGCAGTTCATCGGGCGTAGCGGGAGAGACCCAGTACTTC.

The chain is built from TRBV25-1 and TRBJ2-1; 9 bases match TRBD2. From germline, CDR1 is MGHDK and CDR2 SYGVNS. This CDR3 region has 16 residues. The ends lost 2 bases at V and 3 bases at J; junction bases unmatched: 5. CDR3 in DNA: TGTGCCAGCAGTGAAGTTGCGGGAGGGGTCTACAATGAGCAGTTCTTC. This gives the protein CASSEVAGGVYNEQFF.

This clone appeared a single time. In DNA, the CDR3 is TGCGCCAGCAGCTTCGGTACTGAAGCTTTCTTT. Translating gives CASSFGTEAFF. The genes are TRBV5-1 and TRBJ1-1; no clear D gene. With 2 bases removed from V and 5 bases from J, the gap between germline ends came to 4 bases. This CDR3 has 11 amino acids. Germline loops: CDR1 SGHRS, CDR2 YFSETQ.

CDR3 in amino acids: CASSAGTRQPQHF. CDR3 DNA: TGTGCCAGTAGTGCGGGGACTAGGCAGCCCCAGCATTTT. The rearrangement joins TRBV19 to TRBJ1-5; maybe TRBD1 (5 bases). Trimming stripped 5 bases from V and 7 bases from J, with 12 bases between. The CDR3 is made up of 13 amino acids. Germline CDR1 LNHDA, CDR2 SQIVND (reference sequence).

The V and J genes are TRBV14 and TRBJ2-7, with D perhaps TRBD2 (6 bases). Per the germline V gene, CDR1 is SGHDN and CDR2 is FVKESK. V was pared by 4 bases and J by 3 bases, with 16 bases between. CDR3 size: 15 residues. Here the CDR3 reads CASSRSGGTGYEQYF. CDR3 nucleotides: TGTGCCAGCAGCCGCTCCGGGGGAACAGGCTACGAGCAGTACTTC.

The chain is built from TRBV5-6 and TRBJ1-2, with D possibly TRBD1 on 6 matching bases. Germline V gene lookup returns CDR1 SGHDT and CDR2 YYEEEE. The CDR3 contains 12 residues. The V end lost 0 bases, the J end lost 7 bases, and 7 bases lay between the germline ends. The DNA for the CDR3 is TGTGCCAGCAGCTTGGAAGGGGGTGGCTACACCTTC. This sequence encodes CASSLEGGGYTF.

The chain links TRBV3-1 (or the pseudogene TRBV3-2) to TRBJ2-2; D is unclear. Looked up from germline, CDR1 is LGHDT and CDR2 is YNNKEL (reference sequence). CDR3 size: 12 residues. The V end lost 2 bases, the J end lost 6 bases, and 4 bases lay between the germline ends. CDR3 in amino acids: CASSQTAGELFF. The CDR3 DNA follows: TGTGCCAGCAGCCAAACAGCCGGGGAGCTGTTTTTT.